This T cell receptor (beta chain) appears in the sequencing data of a study of blood T cell repertoires in COVID-19. The data were produced by immunoSEQ multiplex PCR, yet TCRdb's version contains in-frame clones alone and is incomplete. Of 450,000 to 500,000 clones listed, around nine tenths were seen once; the top ten hold under 9.5%. V was pared by 5 bases and J by 1 base, with 9 bases between. This CDR3 spans 13 amino acids. CDR1 PRHDT and CDR2 FYEKMQ come from the germline V gene (reference sequence). Cohort 3 recovered donors had two negative PCRs, clearance, or symptom resolution. Material: PBMCs or T cells enriched from blood (not recorded which). This chain uses TRBV13 with TRBJ2-7; D gene ambiguous. This TCR was sampled from a woman aged 55-75 years who had recovered from COVID-19. The CDR3 DNA is TGTGCCAGCAGCGCCTCCCGGTCCTACGAGCAGTACTTC. This encodes CASSASRSYEQYF.